One and the same sample provided the 32 T cell receptor beta chains below, sequenced in a study of CD8+CD57+ T cells in acquired aplastic anemia. According to the study, genomic DNA was the template for TCR beta VDJ and CDR3 profiling. TCRdb re-analysed the reads in MiXCR, keeping a single row per CDR3 protein. This table has about 130,000 distinct CDR3 sequences, 48% appearing once. Material: sorted CD4+, CD8+, or CD8+CD57+ T cells (not recorded which) from PBMCs. The source of these receptors is a human donor in good health, serving as a control.

This clonotype showed up just a few times. The chain carries TRBV15 and TRBJ2-3, with unresolved D. This CDR3 has 13 residues. The V end lost 0 bases, the J end lost 8 bases, and 9 bases lay between the germline ends. Per the germline V gene, CDR1 is LNHNV and CDR2 is YYDKDF (reference sequence). CDR3 sequence: CATSRERTGTQYF. The CDR3 DNA sequence: TGTGCCACCAGCAGAGAACGTACGGGTACGCAGTATTTT.

Comment on this clonotype: The junction differs from germline at one of its ends, possibly a read error. The chain carries TRBV2 and TRBJ1-1; D remains unclear. The CDR3 contains 17 residues. From germline, CDR1 is SNHLY and CDR2 FYNNEI. The chain's CDR3 is CASSQAGSTRRGTEAFF. The CDR3, as DNA: TGTGCCAGCAGTCAAGCGGGATCGACCCGGCGGGGTACTGAAGCTTTCTTT.

This clonotype was counted many times. The CDR3 bases are TGTGCCAGCAGCTCCCAACCGGGACTAGTGGGCAATGAGCAGTTCTTC. Its protein is CASSSQPGLVGNEQFF. The V gene is TRBV5-4, the J gene TRBJ2-1, with 8 bases lining up with TRBD2. The CDR3 sequence is 16 residues long. V shed 3 bases, J shed 6 bases, and the junction held 11 bases outside the gene matches. CDR1 is SGHNT, CDR2 YYREEE, per germline (reference sequence).

Concerning this clonotype itself: With a much larger clone just one base away, this may be a read error. The V gene is TRBV5-1, the J gene TRBJ2-2; D possibly corresponds to TRBD2 (6 bases). Trimming took 4 bases from V and 0 from J, leaving 13 bases between them. The CDR3 extends over 16 amino acids. Germline CDR1 SGHRS, CDR2 YFSETQ. The CDR3 region is CASSPSRGANTGELFF. DNA of the CDR3: TGCGCCAGCAGCCCCTCGCGGGGCGCGAACACCGGGGAGCTGTTTTTT.

On this clonotype itself: A read error may account for a junction end that differs from germline. The V call is TRBV25-1, the J call TRBJ2-7; D unclear. The germline V gene has CDR1 MGHDK and CDR2 SYGVNS. This CDR3 has 14 amino acids. For the CDR3, the DNA is TGTGCCAGCAGTGAGTCCGGTAGCTCCTACGTGCAGTACTTC. Protein: CASSESGSSYVQYF.

This rearrangement joins TRBV7-8 to TRBJ1-2, with D maybe TRBD1 (6 bases). Trimming took 4 bases from V and 6 from J, leaving 9 bases between them. This CDR3 spans 12 amino acids. The germline V gene has CDR1 SGHVS and CDR2 FQNEAQ. CDR3 in DNA: TGTGCCAGCAGCTGGTCAGGGGATGGCTACACCTTC. This sequence encodes CASSWSGDGYTF.

This clonotype was seen a single time. The chain has TRBV6-1 and TRBJ2-7; 10 bases line up with TRBD2. The CDR3 contains 15 residues. V dropped 6 bases and J dropped 0; count of bases not matched to a gene: 5. Germline-derived CDR1 and CDR2 are MNHNS and SASEGT. As DNA, the CDR3 is TGTGCCAGCAGCGAAAGCGGGGGGGCCTCCTACGAGCAGTACTTC. Amino acids: CASSESGGASYEQYF.

This clonotype was counted at least ten times. This rearrangement joins TRBV19 to TRBJ1-2, with TRBD1 identical over 7 bases. Germline V gene sequence: CDR1 LNHDA, CDR2 SQIVND (reference sequence). The CDR3 runs 13 residues. V lost 7 bases to trimming and J lost 8 bases; unmatched junction nucleotides: 10. The CDR3, as DNA: TGTGCCAGTAATGTAGGGGGCCCTCGGGGCTACACCTTC. Its translation: CASNVGGPRGYTF.

The rearrangement uses TRBV20-1 and TRBJ1-2, with 9 bases matching TRBD1. Germline-derived CDR1 and CDR2 are DFQATT and SNEGSKA (reference sequence). The CDR3 is 14 residues long. The V gene end was trimmed by 3 bases and the J gene end by 2 bases; junction bases not matched to a gene: 4. Here the CDR3 DNA reads TGCAGTGCTAGGGGGGACAGGGAGAACTATGGCTACACCTTC. Translation gives CSARGDRENYGYTF.

V gene TRBV14 combines with J gene TRBJ2-7, with D unresolved. The CDR3 has 13 residues. The germline gives CDR1 SGHDN, CDR2 FVKESK. V shed 9 bases and J shed 5 bases, with 17 bases lying between them. CDR3 bases: TGTGCCAGTAGCAAAGGTCGGGTCCACGAGCAGTACTTC. It translates to CASSKGRVHEQYF.

This clonotype appeared once. The gene calls are TRBV3-1 and TRBJ1-5; D is uncertain. Germline V gives CDR1 LGHDT, CDR2 YNNKEL (reference sequence). Trimming left V 1 base short and J 9 bases short, with 7 bases between. CDR3 size: 12 residues. CDR3 protein: CASSQARLPQHF. The CDR3 DNA sequence: TGTGCCAGCAGCCAAGCCCGCCTGCCCCAGCATTTT.

The table lists this clonotype with a few counts. The V gene is TRBV29-1, the J gene TRBJ2-7; D ambiguous. V was trimmed by 7 bases and J by 1 base, leaving 14 bases between them. The CDR3 length is 13 residues. Germline CDR1 SQVTM, CDR2 ANQGSEA. This CDR3 reads CSGKQASSYEQYF. CDR3 coding DNA: TGCAGCGGAAAGCAGGCGTCGTCCTACGAGCAGTACTTC.

V is TRBV6-1 and J is TRBJ2-2; TRBD2 agrees at 16 bases. The junction had 3 bases not matched to a gene; V was cut back by 5 bases and J by 6 bases. CDR3 size: 16 residues. CDR1 and CDR2 (germline): MNHNS, SASEGT. The CDR3 coding sequence is TGTGCCAGCAGTCGCGGGACTAGCGGGGGGGCCGGGGAGCTGTTTTTT. Its protein is CASSRGTSGGAGELFF.

This clonotype was counted only a few times. Since a much larger clone is just one base distant, this may be a read error. V is TRBV6-1 and J is TRBJ1-2, with D uncertain. The CDR3 has 15 amino acids. V was pared by 3 bases and J by 3 bases, with 14 bases between. From germline, CDR1 is MNHNS and CDR2 SASEGT. This chain's CDR3 is CASSDPPRSDYGYTF. DNA for the CDR3: TGTGCCAGCAGTGATCCCCCGCGATCTGACTATGGCTACACCTTC.

The chain carries TRBV19 and TRBJ1-2, with 10 nucleotides matching TRBD1. The CDR3 is made up of 14 amino acids. V was pared by 5 bases and J by 5 bases, with 5 bases of the junction left unmatched. Germline CDR1 is LNHDA and CDR2 is SQIVND (reference sequence). DNA for the CDR3: TGTGCCAGTAGTCCCGGGACAGGGGAATATGGCTACACCTTC. It translates to CASSPGTGEYGYTF.

There are many counts of this clonotype. The rearrangement joins TRBV5-1 to TRBJ2-6, with D uncertain. Trimming pared 2 bases from V and 3 bases from J, leaving 3 bases between. CDR3 length: 13 residues. CDR1 is SGHRS and CDR2 is YFSETQ in the germline V gene. The CDR3 nucleotides read TGCGCCAGCAGCTTCGGTGGGGCCAACGTCCTGACTTTC. Translated: CASSFGGANVLTF.

This clonotype was detected ten times or more. The chain is built from TRBV7-2 and TRBJ2-2, with 8 bases aligning to TRBD2. The CDR3 is 18 residues long. Germline V gives CDR1 SGHTA, CDR2 FQGNSA. Trimming removed 3 bases from V and 4 bases from J; junction bases left unmatched: 13. CDR3 sequence (DNA): TGTGCCAGCAGCTTCGAGGGCGGGGGGCGCCGGGGCACCGGGGAGCTGTTTTTT. It yields the protein CASSFEGGGRRGTGELFF.

V is TRBV19 and J is TRBJ1-5; weak D call: TRBD1 (6 bases). The CDR3 has 15 residues. V lost 5 bases and J 1 base, leaving 12 bases between the germline ends. The germline V gene has CDR1 LNHDA and CDR2 SQIVND (reference sequence). The DNA for the CDR3 is TGTGCCAGTAGTGACTGGACAGAAAGCAATCAGCCCCAGCATTTT. It specifies CASSDWTESNQPQHF. The full variable domain, its missing parts supplied by reference TRBV19 and TRBJ1-5, is DGGITQSPKYLFRKEGQNVTLSCEQNLNHDAMYWYRQDPGQGLRLIYYSQIVNDFQKGDIAEGYSVSREKKESFPLTVTSAQKNPTAFYLCASSDWTESNQPQHFGDGTRLSIL.

In its sample, this clonotype was seen many times. The rearrangement links TRBV10-3 to TRBJ2-5; the match to TRBD2 covers 13 bases. CDR1 and CDR2 (germline): ENHRY, SYGVKD. J was trimmed by 2 bases and V by 2 bases; bases with no gene match: 2. The CDR3 has 16 residues. The DNA of the CDR3 is TGTGCCATCAGTGAGGGGACTAGCGGGGTACAAGAGACCCAGTACTTC. Its protein is CAISEGTSGVQETQYF.

V is TRBV5-1 and J is TRBJ2-7, with 10 nucleotides matching TRBD1. The CDR3 covers 15 residues. The ends lost 0 bases at V and 2 bases at J; junction bases unmatched: 2. The germline gives CDR1 SGHRS, CDR2 YFSETQ. The CDR3 DNA reads as TGCGCCAGCAGCTTGGCTGGGACAGGGGCCTACGAGCAGTACTTC. Residues: CASSLAGTGAYEQYF.

This chain joins TRBV7-9 and TRBJ1-1; D unresolved. CDR3 length: 13 residues. Trimming stripped 5 bases from V and 2 bases from J, with 9 bases between. CDR1 is SEHNR and CDR2 is FQNEAQ in the germline V gene (reference sequence). The CDR3 DNA is TGTGCCAGCAGCCCCGGGGATAACACTGAAGCTTTCTTT. This encodes CASSPGDNTEAFF.

In its sample, this clonotype ranks as medium-sized. The genes are TRBV2 and TRBJ1-5; D gene ambiguous. The CDR3 runs to 12 residues. Germline V gives CDR1 SNHLY, CDR2 FYNNEI. Trimming took 0 bases from V and 11 from J, leaving 8 bases between them. CDR3 protein: CASSEAGSAQHF. CDR3 DNA: TGTGCCAGCAGTGAAGCAGGGTCGGCCCAGCATTTT.

This clonotype was detected ten times or more. This chain's CDR3 is CASRRAGGANTEAFF. The CDR3 DNA sequence: TGTGCCAGCAGGAGGGCAGGGGGGGCGAACACTGAAGCTTTCTTT. This chain links TRBV5-8 with TRBJ1-1, with 7 bases that match TRBD1. Germline CDR1 and CDR2: SGHTS and YDEGEE. The CDR3 spans 15 residues. With V trimmed by 5 bases and J by 1 base, 8 bases remained unmatched.

The sample holds many counts of this clonotype. The chain couples TRBV7-2 to TRBJ2-5, with TRBD2 identical over 11 bases. The CDR3 runs to 15 residues. Germline trimming cut 4 bases from V and 2 bases from J; bases unmatched to any gene: 3. Germline-derived CDR1 and CDR2 are SGHTA and FQGNSA. As DNA, the CDR3 is TGTGCCAGCAGCTCTAGCGGGGGGATTCAAGAGACCCAGTACTTC. Protein sequence: CASSSSGGIQETQYF.

This clonotype was seen many times. V usage is TRBV19 and J usage is TRBJ2-2; D unresolved. From germline, CDR1 is LNHDA and CDR2 SQIVND (reference sequence). The V gene lost 6 bases and the J gene lost 3 bases, with 11 bases spanning the gap. The length of the CDR3 is 14 residues. The CDR3 region is CASSQYSYTGELFF. Here the CDR3 DNA reads TGTGCCAGTAGCCAATATTCCTACACCGGGGAGCTGTTTTTT.

The chain is built from TRBV7-2 and TRBJ1-5; 9 positions agree with TRBD1. V lost 8 bases and J lost 11; bases outside the gene matches: 13. The CDR3 spans 14 residues. From germline, CDR1 is SGHTA and CDR2 FQGNSA. The CDR3 loop is CASSLGTGRKTQHF. CDR3 nucleotide sequence: TGTGCCAGCTCCCTTGGGACAGGGAGAAAGACCCAGCATTTT. The full variable domain, completed using reference TRBV7-2 and TRBJ1-5, is GAGVSQSPSNKVTEKGKDVELRCDPISGHTALYWYRQSLGQGLEFLIYFQGNSAPDKSGLPSDRFSAERTGGSVSTLTIQRTQQEDSAVYLCASSLGTGRKTQHFGDGTRLSIL.

The chain has TRBV29-1 and TRBJ2-3; D is perhaps TRBD1 (6 bases). The CDR3 runs to 15 residues. Trimming cost V 4 bases and J 4 bases, with 18 bases left between them. Germline V gene lookup returns CDR1 SQVTM and CDR2 ANQGSEA. CDR3 sequence: CSVGWQGRSADTQYF. Written as DNA, the CDR3 is TGCAGCGTTGGTTGGCAGGGGCGTAGCGCAGATACGCAGTATTTT.

The chain carries TRBV25-1 and TRBJ2-6, with D unresolved. This CDR3 region has 14 residues. V lost 4 bases to trimming and J lost 2 bases, with 6 bases between them. Germline V gene data show CDR1 as MGHDK and CDR2 as SYGVNS. CDR3 DNA sequence: TGTGCCAGCAGTGGAGAGCCTGGGGCCAACGTCCTGACTTTC. Residues: CASSGEPGANVLTF. Variable domain in full (rest from reference TRBV25-1 and TRBJ2-6): EADIYQTPRYLVIGTGKKITLECSQTMGHDKMYWYQQDPGMELHLIHYSYGVNSTEKGDLSSESTVSRIRTEHFPLTLESARPSHTSQYLCASSGEPGANVLTFGAGSRLTVL.

This clonotype was seen a few times. The junction and the germline gene differ at one end; a read error may be behind it. The rearrangement links TRBV7-7 to TRBJ2-3; 7 bases agree with TRBD2. Germline V gives CDR1 SSHAT, CDR2 FNYEAQ (reference sequence). The CDR3 covers 14 residues. This chain's CDR3 is CASSPSGGTDTQYF. For the CDR3, the DNA is TGTGCTAGCAGCCCTAGCGGAGGCACAGATACGCAGTATTTT.

This clonotype was seen repeatedly, ten times or more. The chain is built from TRBV11-3 and TRBJ2-5; D tentatively fits TRBD1 or TRBD2 (5 bases each). The CDR3 has 14 residues. V was shortened by 2 bases and J by 1 base, with 8 bases between the two germline ends. Germline CDR1 reads SGHNT; CDR2 reads YENEEA. The CDR3 loop reads CASSLTGAQETQYF. Here the CDR3 DNA reads TGTGCCAGCAGCTTAACCGGGGCCCAAGAGACCCAGTACTTC.

The genes are TRBV25-1 and TRBJ1-2; D is unclear. Germline CDR1 reads MGHDK; CDR2 reads SYGVNS. Trimming left V 6 bases short and J 6 bases short, with 17 bases between. This CDR3 region has 14 residues. As DNA, the CDR3 is TGTGCCAGCAGCTTCCGTGGCAGTTTTAATGGCTACACCTTC. Its translation is CASSFRGSFNGYTF.

This clonotype has a count of ten or more. The V and J genes are TRBV6-2 or TRBV6-3 and TRBJ1-2; 7 bases line up with TRBD1. J was trimmed by 4 bases and V by 6 bases; bases with no gene match: 11. CDR1 is MNHEY and CDR2 is SVGEGT in the germline V gene. The CDR3 consists of 15 residues. The CDR3 spells CASSNRGSGPYGYTF. The CDR3 region has the DNA TGTGCCAGCAGCAACAGGGGATCTGGACCCTATGGCTACACCTTC.